The 15 T cell receptor beta chains given below trace back to one sample, sequenced in a study of T cell repertoires in cytomegalovirus infection. In TCRdb, the reads were re-called with MiXCR into one record per CDR3 protein. The profile shows a few hundred thousand distinct CDR3 sequences, approximately 40% of them singletons. These TCRs are of unknown antigen specificity. The specimen comprised cultured PBMCs, sampled from culture after CMV antigen stimulation. These receptor sequences come from a human donor in good health (CMV status not recorded). Some clones in this sample may be carry-over from other donors' samples.

The chain uses TRBV4-3 and TRBJ1-1, with D unclear. V was clipped by 1 base and J by 4 bases, with 13 bases between them. Germline loops: CDR1 LGHNA, CDR2 YSLEER. CDR3 size: 15 residues. The CDR3 nucleotides read TGCGCCAGCAGCCAAGGTCACTCGTTGGGCACTGAAGCTTTCTTT. Its protein product is CASSQGHSLGTEAFF.

The chain employs TRBV7-2 and TRBJ1-3, with D possibly matching TRBD1 (5 bases). This CDR3 spans 14 amino acids. CDR1 SGHTA and CDR2 FQGNSA come from the germline V gene. V shed 1 base and J shed 4 bases, with 8 bases lying between them. The CDR3 nucleotides read TGTGCCAGCAGCTTAGTGGGACTGGGAAACACCATATATTTT. Its translation is CASSLVGLGNTIYF.

This clonotype was recorded a few times. The chain couples TRBV6-5 to TRBJ1-3; TRBD1 matches 9 bases. The CDR3 contains 14 residues. Germline loops: CDR1 MNHEY, CDR2 SVGAGI. V dropped 8 bases and J dropped 7; count of bases not matched to a gene: 9. This CDR3 reads CASHRGQGTNTIYF. The CDR3 nucleotides are TGTGCCAGCCACCGCGGACAGGGGACGAACACCATATATTTT.

This clonotype has only a few counts. The chain recombines TRBV28 with TRBJ1-5, with no clear D. The CDR3 spans 15 residues. Germline CDR1 reads MDHEN; CDR2 reads SYDVKM. The V and J ends lost 6 bases and 1 base respectively, with 13 bases between them. This CDR3 is CASSRVEGSNQPQHF. The DNA of the CDR3 is TGTGCCAGCAGCCGGGTGGAAGGGAGCAATCAGCCCCAGCATTTT.

There are a few counts of this clonotype. J is TRBJ2-1 and V is TRBV6-1, with D tentatively TRBD1 or TRBD2 (5 bases each). Germline V gives CDR1 MNHNS, CDR2 SASEGT. The CDR3 covers 12 residues. The ends were cut back, 6 bases at V and 10 bases at J, with 13 bases in the middle. In nucleotides, the CDR3 is TGTGCCAGCAGAAGGATGGGGGAGGAGCAGTTCTTC. Encoded protein: CASRRMGEEQFF.

This clonotype has a handful of counts. The genes are TRBV7-2 and TRBJ2-1, with a possible D match to TRBD2 (7 bases). CDR3 length equals 13 residues. Looked up from germline, CDR1 is SGHTA and CDR2 is FQGNSA. The ends were cut back, 5 bases at V and 8 bases at J, with 13 bases in the middle. The CDR3 reads CASSRGGRDEQFF. The CDR3 DNA follows: TGTGCCAGCAGCAGGGGGGGACGGGATGAGCAGTTCTTC. Supplemented by reference TRBV7-2 and TRBJ2-1, the full variable domain reads GAGVSQSPSNKVTEKGKDVELRCDPISGHTALYWYRQSLGQGLEFLIYFQGNSAPDKSGLPSDRFSAERTGGSVSTLTIQRTQQEDSAVYLCASSRGGRDEQFFGPGTRLTVL.

This clonotype was detected only a few times. The V and J genes are TRBV7-2 and TRBJ2-1, with TRBD2 matching over 12 bases. Germline V lookup: CDR1 SGHTA, CDR2 FQGNSA. The CDR3 length is 15 residues. The V and J ends lost 3 bases and 5 bases, in that order; junction bases with no gene match: 2. CDR3 sequence (DNA): TGTGCCAGCAGCTTCCGACTAGCGGGGGACAATGAGCAGTTCTTC. Translated, it gives CASSFRLAGDNEQFF.

This clonotype was recorded a few times. The chain employs TRBV6-5 and TRBJ2-2, with 7 bases matching TRBD1. The V and J ends lost 7 bases and 4 bases, in that order; junction bases with no gene match: 12. CDR1 and CDR2 (germline): MNHEY, SVGAGI. This CDR3 comprises 16 residues. CDR3: CASNPEGTVTTGELFF. CDR3 bases: TGTGCCAGCAACCCAGAGGGGACAGTGACCACCGGGGAGCTGTTTTTT.

This sequence joins TRBV7-2 and TRBJ1-2, with 8 bases identical to TRBD1. The germline CDR1 and CDR2 sequences are SGHTA and FQGNSA. After removal of 5 bases from V and 4 bases from J, the junction contained 12 bases not matched to a gene. The CDR3 has 16 residues. The CDR3 is CASSAQTGVEAYGYTF. The DNA of the CDR3 is TGTGCCAGCAGCGCGCAGACAGGGGTTGAGGCCTATGGCTACACCTTC.

The V call is TRBV4-3, the J call TRBJ2-1; 12 bases align to TRBD2. CDR1 is LGHNA, CDR2 YSLEER, per germline. The CDR3 loop spans 19 amino acids. Unmatched junction bases numbered 15, after V lost 4 bases and J lost 5 bases. DNA for the CDR3: TGCGCCAGCAGCCTGAGGGGGCTAGCGGGAGGGTTTGGTAACAATGAGCAGTTCTTC. Amino acid sequence: CASSLRGLAGGFGNNEQFF.

The DNA for the CDR3 is TGTGCCAGCAGTGGTAGGGCGACAGGGGCAAACACTGAAGCTTTCTTT. Its translation is CASSGRATGANTEAFF. The V call is TRBV12-3 or TRBV12-4, the J call TRBJ1-1, with TRBD1 matching 8 bases. Germline trimming cut 5 bases from V and 2 bases from J; bases unmatched to any gene: 10. The CDR3 runs to 16 residues.

In this sample, this clonotype turned up many times. The chain joins TRBV7-2 to TRBJ2-1; possibly TRBD2 for D (6 bases). The CDR3 is 14 amino acids. Between the trimmed V and J ends, which lost 7 bases and 3 bases, there was a span of 13 bases. Germline V gene sequence: CDR1 SGHTA, CDR2 FQGNSA. In nucleotides, the CDR3 is TGTGCCAGCACCCGGGACTCCTACTACAATGAGCAGTTCTTC. Protein sequence: CASTRDSYYNEQFF.

V is TRBV6-8 and J is TRBJ1-5, with a possible D match to TRBD1 (5 bases). Trimming removed 2 bases from V and 9 bases from J, with 11 bases in between. CDR1 and CDR2 from the germline V gene are MNHGY and SAAAGT. This CDR3 region has 13 residues. The CDR3 here is CASSYSPGGPQHF. CDR3 bases: TGTGCCAGCAGTTACAGCCCCGGGGGGCCCCAGCATTTT.

This clonotype was counted between two and nine times. This chain joins TRBV7-6 and TRBJ2-5; D gene uncertain. Trimming took 1 base from V and 5 from J, leaving 5 bases between them. This CDR3 has 12 residues. CDR1 is SGHVS, CDR2 FNYEAQ, per germline. The CDR3 DNA is TGTGCCAGCAGCTTAGAGATCGAGACCCAGTACTTC. Protein sequence: CASSLEIETQYF.

The gene calls are TRBV7-2 and TRBJ1-5; D might be TRBD1 (5 bases). CDR1 is SGHTA and CDR2 is FQGNSA in the germline V gene. Trimming left V 1 base short and J 0 bases short, with 10 bases between. This CDR3 spans 16 amino acids. The CDR3 region is CASSLVGHSSNQPQHF. DNA for the CDR3: TGTGCCAGCAGCTTAGTGGGGCACAGTAGCAATCAGCCCCAGCATTTT.